A single sample gave rise to the 25 T cell receptor beta chains below, sequenced in a study of CD8 T cells in ankylosing spondylitis. One entry per CDR3 protein results from TCRdb running MiXCR on the 5' RACE reads. The sample lists around 300,000 distinct CDR3 sequences, approximately 10% occurring once. Sequenced input: blood, either unsorted or a sorted T cell fraction (not recorded which). Receptor source: a female donor with ankylosing spondylitis or in good health (not recorded which).

This clonotype was found many times. The rearrangement joins TRBV6-1 to TRBJ1-5; tentative D call: TRBD1 (6 bases). The germline V gene encodes CDR1 MNHNS and CDR2 SASEGT. The V end lost 6 bases, the J end lost 7 bases, and 13 bases lay between the germline ends. There are 13 residues in the CDR3. CDR3 sequence: CASSPIGGQPQHF. The CDR3 nucleotides are TGTGCCAGCAGCCCAATTGGGGGCCAGCCCCAGCATTTT.

The table lists this clonotype with many counts. The genes are TRBV12-3 or TRBV12-4 and TRBJ1-2; possible D gene TRBD1, 5 bases. V gave up 5 bases and J gave up 5 bases, with 15 bases separating them. The CDR3 sequence is 14 residues long. The CDR3 reads CASSGDGNTYGYTF. CDR3 nucleotides: TGTGCCAGCAGTGGGGACGGCAACACATATGGCTACACCTTC.

The chain links TRBV6-2 or TRBV6-3 to TRBJ2-1; 10 bases line up with TRBD2. Per the germline V gene, CDR1 is MNHEY and CDR2 is SVGEGT. CDR3 length equals 14 residues. Trimming cost V 7 bases and J 2 bases; bases outside gene matches: 2. The CDR3 protein is CASTGLATYNEQFF. The DNA for the CDR3 is TGTGCCAGCACGGGACTAGCGACCTACAATGAGCAGTTCTTC.

The V call is TRBV19, the J call TRBJ1-6; 8 bases align to TRBD1. This CDR3 has 16 residues. Germline CDR1 is LNHDA and CDR2 is SQIVND (reference sequence). The V and J ends lost 5 bases and 8 bases, in that order; junction bases with no gene match: 11. The CDR3 spells CASSSSTGVRDSPLHF. The CDR3 DNA follows: TGTGCCAGTAGTTCATCGACAGGGGTACGTGATTCACCCCTCCACTTT.

This clonotype was counted at least ten times. The chain joins TRBV12-3 or TRBV12-4 to TRBJ1-1; D is possibly TRBD1 (6 bases). Trimming pared 3 bases from V and 3 bases from J, leaving 8 bases between. This CDR3 has 13 amino acids. Written as DNA, the CDR3 is TGTGCCAGCAGTTTGGACAGATACACTGAAGCTTTCTTT. It specifies CASSLDRYTEAFF.

The sample holds a few counts of this clonotype. The chain links TRBV5-1 to TRBJ2-5, with TRBD1 as a possible D gene (6 bases). V was shortened by 0 bases and J by 9 bases, with 21 bases between the two germline ends. Germline V gene sequence: CDR1 SGHRS, CDR2 YFSETQ. The CDR3 contains 16 residues. As DNA, the CDR3 is TGCGCCAGCAGCTTGGAACAGGGCAGGCAGGTTAGGGCCCAGTACTTC. Its protein is CASSLEQGRQVRAQYF.

This clonotype was observed a few times. The V and J genes are TRBV5-5 and TRBJ1-6; D gene uncertain. This CDR3 is 14 amino acids long. The V and J ends lost 6 bases and 10 bases respectively, with 17 bases between them. The germline V gene encodes CDR1 SGHKS and CDR2 YYEKEE (reference sequence). The CDR3 DNA is TGTGCCAGCACCTTAGAGCGAGTTCTATCACCCCTCCACTTT. This codes for CASTLERVLSPLHF.

As concerns this clonotype: A read error may explain this, as a much larger clone is one base away. The V call is TRBV7-2, the J call TRBJ2-1; D remains ambiguous. CDR1 SGHTA and CDR2 FQGNSA come from the germline V gene. The CDR3 length is 12 residues. The CDR3 spells CASSLKLNGQFF. The CDR3 DNA follows: TGTGCCAGCAGCTTAAAACTCAATGGGCAGTTCTTC.

The table lists this clonotype with a few counts. The chain joins TRBV11-2 to TRBJ2-2; maybe TRBD2 (6 bases). This CDR3 has 15 amino acids. The germline V and J ends were trimmed by 0 bases and 5 bases, with 10 bases remaining between them. Germline CDR1 and CDR2: SGHAT and FQNNGV. CDR3 nucleotide sequence: TGTGCCAGCAGCTTAGATGCGGGGACGACCGGGGAGCTGTTTTTT. It codes for CASSLDAGTTGELFF.

This clonotype was recorded many times. This chain uses TRBV5-5 with TRBJ2-1; possibly TRBD1 for D (6 bases). The CDR3 has 13 amino acids. V lost 7 bases and J lost 2, with 10 bases in between. Germline V gives CDR1 SGHKS, CDR2 YYEKEE (reference sequence). CDR3 sequence: CASRHRAYNEQFF. For the CDR3, the DNA is TGTGCCAGCCGACACAGGGCCTACAATGAGCAGTTCTTC.

In its sample, this clonotype was seen many times. The chain employs TRBV5-1 and TRBJ2-3; D is unresolved. This CDR3 comprises 15 residues. Germline-derived CDR1 and CDR2 are SGHRS and YFSETQ. The germline V and J ends were trimmed by 0 bases and 0 bases, with 8 bases remaining between them. CDR3 sequence (DNA): TGCGCCAGCAGCTTGGCCGCCGTTAGCACAGATACGCAGTATTTT. As protein: CASSLAAVSTDTQYF.

This clonotype has a count of ten or more. In nucleotides, the CDR3 is TGTGCCAGCAGTCTGGGTTGGGACAGGGGAACCGAGCAGTACTTC. It is translated as CASSLGWDRGTEQYF. The chain is built from TRBV12-3 or TRBV12-4 and TRBJ2-7, with 10 positions matching TRBD1. The CDR3 contains 15 residues. Trimming cost V 5 bases and J 6 bases; bases outside gene matches: 10.

This clonotype occurred a few times. This chain joins TRBV3-1 and TRBJ2-7; D remains ambiguous. Trimming took off 1 base at V and 4 bases at J, with 5 bases between the two ends. The CDR3 loop spans 12 amino acids. CDR1 LGHDT and CDR2 YNNKEL come from the germline V gene (reference sequence). The CDR3 DNA sequence: TGTGCCAGCAGCCAAGCCCAGTACGAGCAGTACTTC. This gives the protein CASSQAQYEQYF.

This chain connects TRBV20-1 to TRBJ2-7, with D perhaps TRBD1 (5 bases). The V gene lost 7 bases and the J gene lost 6 bases, with 19 bases spanning the gap. The CDR3 contains 13 residues. Germline V gene lookup returns CDR1 DFQATT and CDR2 SNEGSKA (reference sequence). In nucleotides, the CDR3 is TGCAGTGGTCTGGACACCTGGACCCCCGAGCAGTACTTC. Amino acid sequence: CSGLDTWTPEQYF.

This clonotype was recorded many times. The rearrangement links TRBV14 to TRBJ2-6, with D possibly being TRBD1 (6 bases). The germline V gene has CDR1 SGHDN and CDR2 FVKESK. The CDR3 extends over 15 amino acids. V was shortened by 1 base and J by 8 bases, with 12 bases between the two germline ends. CDR3 residues: CASSQVTGSSNVLTF. The CDR3 coding sequence is TGTGCCAGCAGCCAAGTCACAGGGAGCTCCAACGTCCTGACTTTC.

Note on this clonotype: A much larger clone lies a single base off, so this may be a read error. The chain has TRBV4-1 and TRBJ1-4, with D uncertain. The CDR3 consists of 15 residues. V was shortened by 2 bases and J by 11 bases, with 18 bases between the two germline ends. Per the germline V gene, CDR1 is MGHRA and CDR2 is YSYEKL. This chain's CDR3 is CASSQSSGILDKLFF. In DNA, the CDR3 is TGCGCCAGCAGCCAATCATCGGGCATTTTAGACAAACTGTTTTTT.

This clonotype has a handful of counts. The chain employs TRBV10-3 and TRBJ2-7; possible D gene TRBD2, 7 bases. Germline assignment: CDR1 ENHRY and CDR2 SYGVKD. The CDR3 length is 16 residues. The V and J ends lost 4 bases and 3 bases respectively, with 19 bases between them. For the CDR3, the DNA is TGTGCCATCAGTGCGGATTGGGGGGGCGCGTACTACGAGCAGTACTTC. Translation gives CAISADWGGAYYEQYF.

The table lists this clonotype with a few counts. The CDR3 spells CASSSGQYEQYF. The CDR3 DNA sequence: TGTGCCAGCAGCTCGGGACAATACGAGCAGTACTTC. The rearrangement joins TRBV7-8 to TRBJ2-7, with D possibly matching TRBD1 (6 bases). Germline CDR1 and CDR2: SGHVS and FQNEAQ. Trimming took 4 bases from V and 4 from J, leaving 8 bases between them. This CDR3 contains 12 residues.

The rearrangement joins TRBV5-1 to TRBJ2-1; D remains ambiguous. The CDR3 consists of 13 residues. V was cut by 0 bases and J by 15 bases, with 16 bases left in between. Germline values: CDR1 SGHRS, CDR2 YFSETQ. Written as DNA, the CDR3 is TGCGCCAGCAGCTTGGAACCCCAGGACCGGCGGTTCTTC. Translation gives CASSLEPQDRRFF.

V gene TRBV27 combines with J gene TRBJ1-5; a weak D match, TRBD1 (6 bases). The CDR3 extends over 15 amino acids. Germline V lookup: CDR1 MNHEY, CDR2 SMNVEV (reference sequence). V was trimmed by 6 bases and J by 8 bases, leaving 20 bases between them. This chain's CDR3 is CASSPDSPYREPQHF. The CDR3 DNA reads TGTGCCAGCAGCCCGGACAGCCCGTACAGGGAGCCCCAGCATTTT.

V usage is TRBV24-1 and J usage is TRBJ2-3, with 9 bases aligning to TRBD1. V lost 7 bases and J lost 0; bases outside the gene matches: 4. The CDR3 runs 15 residues. CDR1 is KGHDR, CDR2 SFDVKD, per germline. The CDR3 loop reads CATSSGTGSTDTQYF. The CDR3 DNA reads TGTGCCACCAGCTCGGGGACAGGGAGCACAGATACGCAGTATTTT.

This chain joins TRBV3-1 and TRBJ2-5, with D unclear. The CDR3 extends over 14 amino acids. Germline CDR1 reads LGHDT; CDR2 reads YNNKEL (reference sequence). Deletions cut 4 bases from V and 5 bases from J, with 14 bases between. The CDR3 protein is CASSPLSSSETQYF. CDR3 nucleotides: TGTGCCAGCAGCCCCCTTTCTAGTTCGGAGACCCAGTACTTC.

J is TRBJ1-1 and V is TRBV30; weak D call: TRBD1 (5 bases). V was cut by 3 bases and J by 5 bases, with 13 bases left in between. The CDR3 covers 13 residues. Germline V CDR1 and CDR2: GTSNPN, SVGIG (reference sequence). Here the CDR3 reads CAWSYQGGTEAFF. CDR3 DNA: TGTGCCTGGAGCTATCAGGGTGGGACTGAAGCTTTCTTT.

The sample holds many counts of this clonotype. The chain couples TRBV6-2 or TRBV6-3 to TRBJ2-5, with 9 bases identical to TRBD2. Trimming at V came to 4 bases and at J to 4 bases, leaving 7 bases not matched to a gene. The germline V gene has CDR1 MNHEY and CDR2 SVGEGT. The CDR3 totals 15 residues. The CDR3 sequence: CASSFAGTSLETQYF. The CDR3, as DNA: TGTGCCAGCAGTTTCGCCGGGACTAGCTTAGAGACCCAGTACTTC.

This clonotype came up many times. This chain uses TRBV5-1 with TRBJ2-1, with D possibly TRBD2 on 6 matching bases. CDR3 length equals 14 residues. Trimming left V 3 bases short and J 6 bases short, with 13 bases between. Germline CDR1 and CDR2: SGHRS and YFSETQ. Here the CDR3 DNA reads TGCGCCAGCAGCTGGACGGGACTGGGCAATGAGCAGTTCTTC. Its translation is CASSWTGLGNEQFF. The full variable domain, its missing parts supplied by reference TRBV5-1 and TRBJ2-1, is KAGVTQTPRYLIKTRGQQVTLSCSPISGHRSVSWYQQTPGQGLQFLFEYFSETQRNKGNFPGRFSGRQFSNSRSEMNVSTLELGDSALYLCASSWTGLGNEQFFGPGTRLTVL.